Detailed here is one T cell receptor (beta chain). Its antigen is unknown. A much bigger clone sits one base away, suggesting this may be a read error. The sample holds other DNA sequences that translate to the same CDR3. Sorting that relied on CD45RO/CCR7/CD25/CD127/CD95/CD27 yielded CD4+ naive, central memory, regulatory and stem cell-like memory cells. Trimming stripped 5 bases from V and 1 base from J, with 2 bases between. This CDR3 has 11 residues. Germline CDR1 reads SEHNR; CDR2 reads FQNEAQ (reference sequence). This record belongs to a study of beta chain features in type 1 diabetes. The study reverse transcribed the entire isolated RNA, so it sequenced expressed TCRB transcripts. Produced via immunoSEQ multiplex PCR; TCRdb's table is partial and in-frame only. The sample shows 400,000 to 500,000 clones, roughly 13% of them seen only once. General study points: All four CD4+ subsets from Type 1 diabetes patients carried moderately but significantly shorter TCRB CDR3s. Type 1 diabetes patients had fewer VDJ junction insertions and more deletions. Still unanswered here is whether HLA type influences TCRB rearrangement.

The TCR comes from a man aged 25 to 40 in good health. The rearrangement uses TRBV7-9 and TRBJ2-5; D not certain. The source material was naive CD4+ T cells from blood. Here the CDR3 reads CASSLQETQYF. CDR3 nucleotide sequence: TGTGCCAGCAGCCTCCAAGAGACCCAGTACTTC.